The next 27 T cell receptor beta chains were all read from a single sample in a study of cytomegalovirus exposure and HLA in healthy donors (dated by TCRdb to about 2017). Library method: the immunoSEQ multiplex PCR assay. For the multiplex PCR, a mixture combining 60 forward primers for TCR Vbeta segments and 13 reverse primers for TCR Jbeta segments was used. The source is immuneACCESS, and TCRdb retained only in-frame sequences with V and J called. Part of the clones is not carried over; for the studies checked, unresolved V genes explain less than half of this, and the remainder is unexplained. A total of 150,000 to 190,000 clones appear in this sample, around 72% of them only once. Of the sample, over 1.2% falls within the top ten clones. The sequencing sample was made of PBMCs. The source of these receptors is a man younger than 35 in good health and CMV-seronegative.

This sequence joins TRBV10-2 and TRBJ2-1; TRBD2 might be the D (6 bases). CDR3 length: 14 amino acids. CDR1 is WSHSY, CDR2 SAAADI, per germline. V lost 7 bases and J 3 bases, leaving 13 bases between the germline ends. As DNA, the CDR3 is TGCGCCAGCACGCGGGAAAAATACTACAATGAGCAGTTCTTC. This encodes CASTREKYYNEQFF.

The chain is built from TRBV5-4 and TRBJ2-7, with 9 nucleotides matching TRBD1. The CDR3 runs to 15 residues. V lost 1 base, J lost 0 bases, and 2 bases stayed unmatched. Germline CDR1 and CDR2: SGHNT and YYREEE (reference sequence). The CDR3 nucleotides are TGTGCCAGCAGCTTGACAGGGGGCCCCTCCTACGAGCAGTACTTC. Residues: CASSLTGGPSYEQYF. Filled out from reference TRBV5-4 and TRBJ2-7, the complete variable domain reads ETGVTQSPTHLIKTRGQQVTLRCSSQSGHNTVSWYQQALGQGPQFIFQYYREEENGRGNFPPRFSGLQFPNYSSELNVNALELDDSALYLCASSLTGGPSYEQYFGPGTRLTVT.

J is TRBJ1-1 and V is TRBV5-1, with 12 bases that match TRBD1. This CDR3 comprises 14 residues. V gave up 0 bases and J gave up 11 bases; unmatched junction bases: 5. Germline CDR1 is SGHRS and CDR2 is YFSETQ. The CDR3 is CASSLEGQGARAFF. The CDR3 DNA follows: TGCGCCAGCAGCTTGGAGGGACAGGGGGCGCGGGCTTTCTTT. Full variable domain (missing parts from reference TRBV5-1 and TRBJ1-1): KAGVTQTPRYLIKTRGQQVTLSCSPISGHRSVSWYQQTPGQGLQFLFEYFSETQRNKGNFPGRFSGRQFSNSRSEMNVSTLELGDSALYLCASSLEGQGARAFFGQGTRLTVV.

This clone appeared a few times. The chain recombines TRBV6-6 with TRBJ1-2; unclear D gene. V lost 4 bases and J lost 6, with 12 bases in between. This CDR3 has 13 residues. Germline lookup yields CDR1 MNHNY and CDR2 SVGAGI (reference sequence). The CDR3 loop reads CASSFTGRDGYTF. The CDR3 DNA reads as TGTGCCAGCAGTTTTACGGGGAGGGATGGCTACACCTTC.

In its sample, this clone was seen a few times. This chain uses TRBV4-1 with TRBJ2-1, with no clear D. This CDR3 has 15 amino acids. Germline-derived CDR1 and CDR2 are MGHRA and YSYEKL. Deletions cut 4 bases from V and 4 bases from J, with 14 bases between. The CDR3 sequence is CASSPGELQYNEQFF. The CDR3 DNA reads TGCGCCAGCAGCCCCGGAGAGTTGCAGTACAATGAGCAGTTCTTC.

The rearrangement uses TRBV29-1 and TRBJ2-3; 11 positions agree with TRBD2. CDR3 size: 15 residues. The V gene's germline CDR1 is SQVTM and CDR2 ANQGSEA. V was clipped by 6 bases and J by 3 bases; unmatched bases: 8. The chain's CDR3 is CSVRVLAGGTDTQYF. The CDR3 DNA sequence: TGCAGCGTCCGCGTTCTAGCGGGAGGTACAGATACGCAGTATTTT.

The chain recombines TRBV20-1 with TRBJ1-1; 8 nucleotides agree with TRBD1. Germline CDR1 and CDR2: DFQATT and SNEGSKA (reference sequence). V gave up 3 bases and J gave up 10 bases; unmatched junction bases: 4. This CDR3 spans 11 amino acids. The CDR3 DNA follows: TGCAGTGCTAGCAGGGGGCACGGAGCTTTCTTT. It translates to CSASRGHGAFF.

This chain joins TRBV6-5 and TRBJ1-2; 8 positions match TRBD1. Germline V gene data show CDR1 as MNHEY and CDR2 as SVGAGI. After removal of 5 bases from V and 8 bases from J, the junction contained 7 bases not matched to a gene. This CDR3 is built from 13 residues. CDR3 nucleotides: TGTGCCAGCAGTGCCGGGACAGGTAAAGGCTACACCTTC. Its protein product is CASSAGTGKGYTF.

This chain links TRBV29-1 with TRBJ2-1; 9 bases are a match to TRBD2. With 4 bases clipped from V and 8 bases from J, the junction kept 15 bases outside the gene matches. The CDR3 runs to 16 residues. CDR1 is SQVTM and CDR2 is ANQGSEA in the germline V gene. CDR3 nucleotides: TGCAGCGTTGGCCCCAGGGGGGCGGGAGGGCCCGATGAGCAGTTCTTC. Translated: CSVGPRGAGGPDEQFF.

The rearrangement links TRBV5-6 to TRBJ2-6; 10 positions match TRBD2. The CDR3 is 16 amino acids. J was trimmed by 4 bases and V by 3 bases; bases with no gene match: 4. Germline V gene sequence: CDR1 SGHDT, CDR2 YYEEEE. The CDR3 sequence is CASSSGLAEGANVLTF. The DNA for the CDR3 is TGTGCCAGCAGCTCAGGACTAGCGGAGGGGGCCAACGTCCTGACTTTC.

This clone was counted a few times. The chain has TRBV6-1 and TRBJ2-1; D ambiguous. There are 11 residues in the CDR3. Trimming stripped 7 bases from V and 7 bases from J, with 8 bases between. Germline CDR1 and CDR2: MNHNS and SASEGT. CDR3 loop: CASIRWNEQFF. CDR3 bases: TGTGCCAGCATTCGGTGGAATGAGCAGTTCTTC.

This sequence joins TRBV18 and TRBJ2-7, with TRBD2 matching over 8 bases. The V gene end was trimmed by 0 bases and the J gene end by 0 bases; junction bases not matched to a gene: 4. CDR1 is KGHSH and CDR2 is LQKENI in the germline V gene. CDR3 length: 16 residues. The CDR3 sequence: CASSPPSGGYSYEQYF. CDR3 in DNA: TGTGCCAGCTCACCACCGAGCGGGGGTTACTCCTACGAGCAGTACTTC. Combining the CDR3 with reference TRBV18 and TRBJ2-7 gives the whole variable domain NAGVMQNPRHLVRRRGQEARLRCSPMKGHSHVYWYRQLPEEGLKFMVYLQKENIIDESGMPKERFSAEFPKEGPSILRIQQVVRGDSAAYFCASSPPSGGYSYEQYFGPGTRLTVT.

V and J are TRBV6-1 and TRBJ2-3; 9 bases map to TRBD2. This CDR3 is built from 14 residues. Germline V gives CDR1 MNHNS, CDR2 SASEGT. J was trimmed by 6 bases and V by 3 bases; bases with no gene match: 4. The CDR3 protein is CASSDSGSGDTQYF. The CDR3 coding sequence is TGTGCCAGCAGTGATAGCGGGAGCGGGGATACGCAGTATTTT.

This chain links TRBV27 with TRBJ2-1; TRBD2 aligns across 10 bases. This CDR3 has 16 residues. The germline V gene has CDR1 MNHEY and CDR2 SMNVEV (reference sequence). The V gene end was trimmed by 2 bases and the J gene end by 12 bases; junction bases not matched to a gene: 13. CDR3 protein: CASSLKVILAGAGQFF. CDR3 bases: TGTGCCAGCAGTTTAAAGGTAATCCTAGCGGGAGCTGGGCAGTTCTTC.

The gene calls are TRBV28 and TRBJ1-2; D unclear. The CDR3 has 15 residues. V lost 6 bases to trimming and J lost 2 bases, with 16 bases between them. Germline V gene data show CDR1 as MDHEN and CDR2 as SYDVKM. For the CDR3, the DNA is TGTGCCAGCAGCCCCGTCGGTTCTTTAAACTATGGCTACACCTTC. It encodes CASSPVGSLNYGYTF.

The V gene is TRBV6-5, the J gene TRBJ2-5, with TRBD2 identical over 12 bases. CDR1 is MNHEY and CDR2 is SVGAGI in the germline V gene. CDR3 length: 15 residues. Trimming cost V 5 bases and J 5 bases; bases outside gene matches: 6. CDR3 sequence: CASSPLAGGVETQYF. The CDR3 DNA follows: TGTGCCAGCAGTCCTCTAGCGGGAGGGGTGGAGACCCAGTACTTC.

As regards this clone: One junction end disagrees with the germline gene, perhaps due to a read error. V gene TRBV6-6 combines with J gene TRBJ2-5, with TRBD2 as a possible D gene (9 bases). The CDR3 has 14 residues. The germline gives CDR1 MNHNY, CDR2 SVGAGI (reference sequence). The chain's CDR3 is CASTSDRAKREDHF. The DNA for the CDR3 is TGTGCCAGCACCTCGGACAGGGCGAAGCGGGAGGACCACTTC.

The chain links TRBV7-2 to TRBJ2-7, with D maybe TRBD1 (6 bases). Trimming pared 1 base from V and 4 bases from J, leaving 8 bases between. The CDR3 covers 13 residues. From germline, CDR1 is SGHTA and CDR2 FQGNSA. The CDR3: CASSLGTAYEQYF. CDR3 sequence (DNA): TGTGCCAGCAGCTTAGGGACAGCTTACGAGCAGTACTTC.

This clone appeared a single time. The gene calls are TRBV6-5 and TRBJ2-5; D gene unclear. The V and J ends lost 3 bases and 3 bases respectively, with 8 bases between them. Germline assignment: CDR1 MNHEY and CDR2 SVGAGI. The CDR3 is 13 amino acids. CDR3 nucleotide sequence: TGTGCCAGCAGTTATGGCCCCGAAGAGACCCAGTACTTC. It specifies CASSYGPEETQYF.

The rearrangement uses TRBV29-1 and TRBJ1-2; 7 nucleotides align to TRBD1. The junction had 10 bases not matched to a gene; V was cut back by 6 bases and J by 6 bases. Germline assignment: CDR1 SQVTM and CDR2 ANQGSEA. This CDR3 comprises 13 residues. The CDR3 sequence: CSVDLGTADGYTF. The CDR3 DNA reads as TGCAGCGTCGACCTGGGGACAGCTGATGGCTACACCTTC.

This rearrangement joins TRBV5-4 to TRBJ2-5; 15 bases match TRBD2. The tail of the sequence fits TRBJ2-7 better, so the J call may be wrong. Germline lookup yields CDR1 SGHNT and CDR2 YYREEE (reference sequence). This CDR3 spans 17 amino acids. CDR3: CASSFGTSGGSSYEQYF. In DNA, the CDR3 is TGTGCCAGCAGCTTTGGGACTAGCGGGGGGTCCTCCTACGAGCAGTACTTC.

The V gene is TRBV21-1, the J gene TRBJ2-1; the table calls TRBD2, which could not be checked here. TRBV21-1 is described as a pseudogene. The CDR3 is 15 residues long. The CDR3: CASSPGLAGNNEQFF. In DNA, the CDR3 is TGTGCCAGCAGCCCAGGACTAGCGGGAAACAATGAGCAGTTCTTC.

The V gene is TRBV5-6, the J gene TRBJ2-1, with TRBD2 identical over 12 bases. CDR3 length: 16 amino acids. CDR1 and CDR2 (germline): SGHDT, YYEEEE. V gave up 0 bases and J gave up 4 bases; unmatched junction bases: 2. CDR3 sequence: CASSLGLAGAYNEQFF. CDR3 nucleotides: TGTGCCAGCAGCTTGGGACTAGCGGGGGCGTACAATGAGCAGTTCTTC. Variable domain in full (rest from reference TRBV5-6 and TRBJ2-1): DAGVTQSPTHLIKTRGQQVTLRCSPKSGHDTVSWYQQALGQGPQFIFQYYEEEERQRGNFPDRFSGHQFPNYSSELNVNALLLGDSALYLCASSLGLAGAYNEQFFGPGTRLTVL.

The J gene is TRBJ2-5, the V gene TRBV7-9; tentative D call: TRBD1 (6 bases). The CDR3 loop spans 12 amino acids. Germline assignment: CDR1 SEHNR and CDR2 FQNEAQ (reference sequence). This CDR3 reads CSGGQSQETQYF. CDR3 DNA: TGTTCCGGCGGACAGAGCCAAGAGACCCAGTACTTC.

The chain uses TRBV5-6 and TRBJ2-2, with D tentatively TRBD2 (6 bases). This CDR3 comprises 19 residues. Trimming shortened V by 2 bases and J by 3 bases, and 23 bases separated the two germline ends. Looked up from germline, CDR1 is SGHDT and CDR2 is YYEEEE. The CDR3 DNA reads TGTGCCAGCAGCTTTGATGGGACTGACCCCCCATTGTACACCGGGGAGCTGTTTTTT. Translation gives CASSFDGTDPPLYTGELFF. The entire variable domain, with the rest obtained from reference TRBV5-6 and TRBJ2-2, is as follows: DAGVTQSPTHLIKTRGQQVTLRCSPKSGHDTVSWYQQALGQGPQFIFQYYEEEERQRGNFPDRFSGHQFPNYSSELNVNALLLGDSALYLCASSFDGTDPPLYTGELFFGEGSRLTVL.

The J gene is TRBJ1-2, the V gene TRBV2; D is perhaps TRBD1 (5 bases). Germline-derived CDR1 and CDR2 are SNHLY and FYNNEI. This CDR3 is 15 amino acids long. V was trimmed by 7 bases and J by 3 bases, leaving 18 bases between them. Written as DNA, the CDR3 is TGTGCCAGCACGTCCGGGGGAGGTAATTACTATGGCTACACCTTC. Its translation is CASTSGGGNYYGYTF.

CDR3 in DNA: TGCGCCAGCAGTGAGACTAGCGGGAGATATGAGCAGTTCTTC. Residues: CASSETSGRYEQFF. The V gene is TRBV10-2, the J gene TRBJ2-1; 11 nucleotides match TRBD2. Germline CDR1 reads WSHSY; CDR2 reads SAAADI. CDR3 length: 14 residues. V lost 2 bases, J lost 8 bases, and 2 bases stayed unmatched.